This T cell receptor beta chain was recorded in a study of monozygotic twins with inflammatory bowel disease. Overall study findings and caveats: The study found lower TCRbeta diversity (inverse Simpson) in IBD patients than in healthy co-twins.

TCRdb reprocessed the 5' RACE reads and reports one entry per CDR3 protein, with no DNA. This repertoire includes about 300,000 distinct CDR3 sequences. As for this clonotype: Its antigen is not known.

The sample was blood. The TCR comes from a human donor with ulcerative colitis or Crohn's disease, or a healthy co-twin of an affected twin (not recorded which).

The CDR3 here is CASSTGTGAPYEQYF. The V call is TRBV5-6, the J call TRBJ2-7; TCRdb returns TRBD1, unconfirmable since there is no DNA. The CDR3 consists of 15 residues. Germline V gene data show CDR1 as SGHDT and CDR2 as YYEEEE.